Following are 17 T cell receptor beta chains from one sample sequenced in a study of cytomegalovirus exposure and HLA in healthy donors. The PCR was carried out with 60 Vbeta primers and 13 Jbeta primers. Here immunoSEQ multiplex PCR was the method, and the copy in TCRdb shows in-frame clones only, minus some. Altogether some 170,000 clones are present, roughly four fifths being singletons, with the ten largest covering around 4.1%. Sequencing was performed on PBMCs. Receptor source: a man between 50 and 59 years old in good health and CMV-seropositive.

This clone was seen just once. The chain combines TRBV4-1 with TRBJ2-7, with D perhaps TRBD1 (5 bases). V gave up 2 bases and J gave up 4 bases, with 18 bases separating them. This CDR3 is built from 16 residues. Germline CDR1 MGHRA, CDR2 YSYEKL. The CDR3 bases are TGCGCCAGCAGCCAATCCGTGGGGCCAATGAGGTACGAGCAGTACTTC. Translating it yields CASSQSVGPMRYEQYF.

The CDR3 loop is CASSSGQGGGEQYF. CDR3 sequence (DNA): TGTGCCAGCAGCTCAGGACAGGGTGGGGGCGAGCAGTACTTC. This rearrangement joins TRBV7-6 to TRBJ2-7; 8 positions match TRBD1. The CDR3 has 14 residues. Trimming cost V 4 bases and J 6 bases; bases outside gene matches: 8. Germline V gene lookup returns CDR1 SGHVS and CDR2 FNYEAQ.

V gene TRBV7-6 combines with J gene TRBJ1-4; TRBD1 aligns across 9 bases. V shed 0 bases, J shed 7 bases, and the junction held 12 bases outside the gene matches. Germline assignment: CDR1 SGHVS and CDR2 FNYEAQ. This CDR3 has 18 amino acids. CDR3 DNA sequence: TGTGCCAGCAGCTTAGCGTCGTACCGACAGGGGGATGCTGAAAAACTGTTTTTT. Its translation is CASSLASYRQGDAEKLFF.

The chain recombines TRBV6-6 with TRBJ1-3; perhaps TRBD1 as D (5 bases). The CDR3 is 15 residues long. CDR1 is MNHNY and CDR2 is SVGAGI in the germline V gene (reference sequence). Trimming cost V 5 bases and J 8 bases, with 19 bases left between them. In DNA, the CDR3 is TGTGCCAGCAGTAGGACGGGGACCGGAGGGGACACCATATATTTT. Its translation: CASSRTGTGGDTIYF.

The chain has TRBV5-6 and TRBJ1-2; D uncertain. Trimming cost V 0 bases and J 1 base, with 10 bases left between them. The CDR3 extends over 15 amino acids. CDR1 and CDR2 from the germline V gene are SGHDT and YYEEEE. Here the CDR3 reads CASSLDQAFNYGYTF. The DNA for the CDR3 is TGTGCCAGCAGCTTGGATCAGGCCTTTAACTATGGCTACACCTTC.

The CDR3 loop reads CASSQRQAYEQYF. The CDR3, as DNA: TGCGCCAGCAGCCAAAGACAGGCCTACGAGCAGTACTTC. The V call is TRBV4-1, the J call TRBJ2-7; D might be TRBD1 (6 bases). This CDR3 is built from 13 residues. Trimming took off 2 bases at V and 2 bases at J, with 7 bases between the two ends. Germline V gives CDR1 MGHRA, CDR2 YSYEKL.

The chain is built from TRBV5-1 and TRBJ2-5; 7 nucleotides align to TRBD1. Per germline, CDR1 SGHRS and CDR2 YFSETQ. The CDR3 extends over 13 amino acids. V lost 4 bases, J lost 2 bases, and 2 bases stayed unmatched. The CDR3 bases are TGCGCCAGCAGCGTGACAGGGCAAGAGACCCAGTACTTC. Protein product: CASSVTGQETQYF.

This clone was recorded only once. The genes are TRBV5-6 and TRBJ1-1; a possible D gene is TRBD1 (6 bases). Trimming took off 2 bases at V and 6 bases at J, with 17 bases between the two ends. Germline-derived CDR1 and CDR2 are SGHDT and YYEEEE. The CDR3 runs 15 residues. CDR3 sequence reads: CASSLPTGIGPEAFF. The CDR3 nucleotides read TGTGCCAGCAGCTTACCCACAGGGATCGGCCCTGAAGCTTTCTTT. Supplemented by reference TRBV5-6 and TRBJ1-1, the full variable domain reads DAGVTQSPTHLIKTRGQQVTLRCSPKSGHDTVSWYQQALGQGPQFIFQYYEEEERQRGNFPDRFSGHQFPNYSSELNVNALLLGDSALYLCASSLPTGIGPEAFFGQGTRLTVV.

A single count supports this clone. V and J are TRBV11-2 and TRBJ2-3, with 9 bases that match TRBD2. Germline V lookup: CDR1 SGHAT, CDR2 FQNNGV. V lost 0 bases to trimming and J lost 6 bases; unmatched junction nucleotides: 7. The CDR3 is 16 residues long. The CDR3 nucleotides read TGTGCCAGCAGCTTAGATGCAGCGGGAGGTTCTGATACGCAGTATTTT. Protein product: CASSLDAAGGSDTQYF.

The V call is TRBV19, the J call TRBJ1-2, with TRBD1 matching 8 bases. This CDR3 has 13 residues. J lost 5 bases, V lost 6 bases, and 5 bases had no gene match. Germline V CDR1 and CDR2: LNHDA, SQIVND (reference sequence). The CDR3 DNA is TGTGCCAGTAGCCCGACAGGGGATTATGGCTACACCTTC. Translation: CASSPTGDYGYTF.

The V and J genes are TRBV4-3 and TRBJ2-7; 9 bases are shared with TRBD1. This CDR3 has 15 residues. The V gene end was trimmed by 0 bases and the J gene end by 6 bases; junction bases not matched to a gene: 6. Germline V gene data show CDR1 as LGHNA and CDR2 as YSLEER. CDR3 nucleotide sequence: TGCGCCAGCAGCCAAGAAGGGACAGGGAGGAGCGAGCAGTACTTC. It yields the protein CASSQEGTGRSEQYF.

The CDR3 sequence: CASSHLAGPNNEQFF. The CDR3 DNA follows: TGTGCCAGCAGCCATCTAGCGGGGCCGAACAATGAGCAGTTCTTC. The V call is TRBV7-6, the J call TRBJ2-1; 9 bases agree with TRBD2. J lost 5 bases, V lost 5 bases, and 7 bases had no gene match. CDR1 and CDR2 (germline): SGHVS, FNYEAQ. The CDR3 is made up of 15 amino acids.

V is TRBV5-1 and J is TRBJ1-2; D is uncertain. In germline, CDR1 is SGHRS, CDR2 YFSETQ. Trimming pared 0 bases from V and 2 bases from J, leaving 5 bases between. This CDR3 is 13 amino acids long. The CDR3, as DNA: TGCGCCAGCAGCTTGGAACAGAACTATGGCTACACCTTC. As protein: CASSLEQNYGYTF.

This clone was seen a handful of times. The genes are TRBV5-6 and TRBJ2-1, with 8 bases lining up with TRBD2. Unmatched junction bases numbered 8, after V lost 0 bases and J lost 6 bases. This CDR3 region has 16 residues. Per germline, CDR1 SGHDT and CDR2 YYEEEE. CDR3 DNA: TGTGCCAGCAGCTTGGTAAGGACTAGCCGACCCAATGAGCAGTTCTTC. It is translated as CASSLVRTSRPNEQFF.

This chain uses TRBV19 with TRBJ2-5, with a tentative D call TRBD2 (6 bases). In germline, CDR1 is LNHDA, CDR2 SQIVND (reference sequence). Trimming stripped 5 bases from V and 5 bases from J, with 15 bases between. There are 14 residues in the CDR3. CDR3 loop: CASSSTPGGETQYF. CDR3 sequence (DNA): TGTGCCAGTAGTTCCACCCCTGGAGGGGAGACCCAGTACTTC.

The chain links TRBV27 to TRBJ2-5; 10 bases are a match to TRBD1. The end of the DNA aligns better with TRBJ2-7, so the J call may be wrong. The CDR3 consists of 14 residues. The germline CDR1 and CDR2 sequences are MNHEY and SMNVEV (reference sequence). CDR3 bases: TGTGCCAGCAGGACCGGGACAGGGGCCTACGAGCAGTACTTC. It encodes CASRTGTGAYEQYF.

This clone was seen more than once but under ten times. CDR3 DNA sequence: TGCGCCAGCAGCTTGGTTGTGGGGGGACCGACCTACGAGCAGTACTTC. Its protein is CASSLVVGGPTYEQYF. The chain carries TRBV5-1 and TRBJ2-7, with D possibly being TRBD2 (6 bases). The CDR3 loop spans 16 amino acids. V lost 0 bases, J lost 2 bases, and 15 bases lay in between. Germline assignment: CDR1 SGHRS and CDR2 YFSETQ.